The entry below gives a single T cell receptor (beta chain) sequence along with its context. In the authors' methods: For nucleated cells, counts were estimated from reference gene primer amplification. The table came from immunoSEQ multiplex PCR; TCRdb's copy has only in-frame clones and leaves some out. D and trimming come from the DNA, and the V and J calls and clone size come from that table. This table holds some 88,000 clones, about 85% found once. These data come from a study of blood T cell repertoires in COVID-19. Across the whole study: Acute and convalescent COVID-19 samples came from the United States, Italy and Spain. PBMCs, B-cell-depleted T cells, or T cells were the source of the cDNA or gDNA that made up the material.

The germline V gene has CDR1 SGHRS and CDR2 YFSETQ. With V trimmed by 4 bases and J by 7 bases, 7 bases remained unmatched. The CDR3 has 13 residues. The rearrangement links TRBV5-1 to TRBJ1-1, with 7 nucleotides matching TRBD1. This clonotype originated in a human donor in a cohort sampled during active COVID-19. Sequencing was done on a sample of peripheral blood. CDR3 DNA: TGCGCCAGCAGCCCGGGACAGCGAAGTGAAGCTTTCTTT. As protein: CASSPGQRSEAFF.